This T cell receptor (beta chain) was captured in a study of T cell responses to AZD1222 COVID-19 vaccine. Deletions cut 0 bases from V and 10 bases from J, with 3 bases between. The CDR3 sequence is 11 residues long. Per the germline V gene, CDR1 is MGHRA and CDR2 is YSYEKL. TCRdb's copy holds only in-frame clones and misses some; the assay was immunoSEQ multiplex PCR. The table includes around 30,000 clones, more than 85% detected once. This clone has just a few counts. V usage is TRBV4-1 and J usage is TRBJ1-4; no definite D call. The sample in question was peripheral blood, obtained on day 0 of AZD1222 vaccination. The origin of this receptor is an adult in good health. The CDR3 sequence is CASSQERKLFF. The CDR3 DNA reads as TGCGCCAGCAGCCAAGAGAGAAAACTGTTTTTT.